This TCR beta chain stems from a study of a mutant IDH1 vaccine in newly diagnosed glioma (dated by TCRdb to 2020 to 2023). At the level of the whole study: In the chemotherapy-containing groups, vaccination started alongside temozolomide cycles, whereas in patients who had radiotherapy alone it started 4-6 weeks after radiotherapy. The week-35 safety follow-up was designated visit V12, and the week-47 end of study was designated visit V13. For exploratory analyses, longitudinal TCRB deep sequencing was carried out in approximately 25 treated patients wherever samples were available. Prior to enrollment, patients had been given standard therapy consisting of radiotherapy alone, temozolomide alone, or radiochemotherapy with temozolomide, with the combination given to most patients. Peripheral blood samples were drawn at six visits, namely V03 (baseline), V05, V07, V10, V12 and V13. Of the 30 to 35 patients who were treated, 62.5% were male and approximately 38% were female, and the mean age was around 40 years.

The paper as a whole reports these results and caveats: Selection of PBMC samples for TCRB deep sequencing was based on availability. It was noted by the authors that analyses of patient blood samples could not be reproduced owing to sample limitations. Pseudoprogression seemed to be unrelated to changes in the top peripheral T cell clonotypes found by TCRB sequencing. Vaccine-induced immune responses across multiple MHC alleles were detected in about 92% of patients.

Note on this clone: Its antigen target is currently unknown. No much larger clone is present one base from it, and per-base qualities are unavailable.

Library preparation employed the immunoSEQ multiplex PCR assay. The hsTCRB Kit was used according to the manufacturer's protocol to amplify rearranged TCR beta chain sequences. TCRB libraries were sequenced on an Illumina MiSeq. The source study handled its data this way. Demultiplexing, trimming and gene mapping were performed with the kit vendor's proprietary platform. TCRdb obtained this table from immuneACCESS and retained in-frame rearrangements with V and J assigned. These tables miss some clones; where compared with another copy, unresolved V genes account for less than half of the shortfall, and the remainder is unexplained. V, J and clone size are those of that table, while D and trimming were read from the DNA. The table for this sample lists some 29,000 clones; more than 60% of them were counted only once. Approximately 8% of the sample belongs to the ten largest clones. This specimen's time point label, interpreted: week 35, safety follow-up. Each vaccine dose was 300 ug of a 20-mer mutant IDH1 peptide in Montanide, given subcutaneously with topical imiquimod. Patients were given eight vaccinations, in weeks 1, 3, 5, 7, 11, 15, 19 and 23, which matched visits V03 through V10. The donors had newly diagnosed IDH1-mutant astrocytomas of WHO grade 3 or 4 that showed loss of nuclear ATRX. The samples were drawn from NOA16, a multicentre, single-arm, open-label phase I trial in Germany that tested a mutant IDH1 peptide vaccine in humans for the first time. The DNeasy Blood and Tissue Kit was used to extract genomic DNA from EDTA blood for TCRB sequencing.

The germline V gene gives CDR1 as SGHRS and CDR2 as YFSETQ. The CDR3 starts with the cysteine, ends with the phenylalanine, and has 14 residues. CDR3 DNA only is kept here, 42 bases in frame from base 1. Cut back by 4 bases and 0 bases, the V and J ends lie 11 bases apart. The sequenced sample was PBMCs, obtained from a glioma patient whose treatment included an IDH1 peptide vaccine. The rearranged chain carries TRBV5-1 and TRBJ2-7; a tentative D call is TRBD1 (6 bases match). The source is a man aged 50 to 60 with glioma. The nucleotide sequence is TGCGCCAGCAGCCGGACAGTGGACTCCTACGAGCAGTACTTC. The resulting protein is CASSRTVDSYEQYF.